The 28 T cell receptor beta chains below all came from one sample that was sequenced in a study of patients and donors after allogeneic stem cell transplantation. TCRdb used MiXCR to reprocess the RT-PCR reads, holding one entry per CDR3 protein. The table has about 74,000 distinct CDR3 sequences, 26% seen once. Material: blood, either unsorted or a sorted T cell fraction (not recorded which). These receptors originate from a human donor who was either an allogeneic HSCT recipient or a stem cell or donor lymphocyte infusion donor (not recorded which). It is not recorded whose cells these are; they may come from a transplant donor.

This chain links TRBV18 with TRBJ2-4, with D perhaps being TRBD1 or TRBD2 (5 bases each). Trimming pared 2 bases from V and 0 bases from J, leaving 17 bases between. This CDR3 spans 18 amino acids. The germline gives CDR1 KGHSH, CDR2 LQKENI. CDR3 DNA sequence: TGTGCCAGCTCACCAGTTGGGGCCGCAGGACTAGCCAAAAACATTCAGTACTTC. Its translation: CASSPVGAAGLAKNIQYF.

A note on this clonotype: A read error may account for a junction end that differs from germline. V gene TRBV5-1 combines with J gene TRBJ2-1; no clear D. Germline V gives CDR1 SGHRS, CDR2 YFSETQ. The length of the CDR3 is 13 residues. CDR3 loop: CASSPEISTWQLF. CDR3 nucleotides: TGCGCCAGCAGCCCGGAAATCTCAACTTGGCAGCTCTTC. Supplemented by reference TRBV5-1 and TRBJ2-1, the full variable domain reads KAGVTQTPRYLIKTRGQQVTLSCSPISGHRSVSWYQQTPGQGLQFLFEYFSETQRNKGNFPGRFSGRQFSNSRSEMNVSTLELGDSALYLCASSPEISTWQLFGPGTRLTVL.

Of note for this clonotype: The germline gene is not matched at one end of the junction; a read error may be the cause. The chain carries TRBV20-1 and TRBJ1-1; D possibly corresponds to TRBD1 (5 bases). CDR1 DFQATT and CDR2 SNEGSKA come from the germline V gene (reference sequence). The CDR3 consists of 14 residues. CDR3 in amino acids: CSARGGEERTEAFF. The DNA of the CDR3 is TGCAGTGCAAGAGGAGGGGAAGAACGGACTGAAGCTTTCTTT.

Relative to its sample, this clonotype is medium-sized (0.01 to 0.1%). V and J are TRBV5-1 and TRBJ1-1; D call uncertain. The V end lost 1 base, the J end lost 5 bases, and 9 bases lay between the germline ends. Per the germline V gene, CDR1 is SGHRS and CDR2 is YFSETQ. CDR3 length: 13 residues. CDR3 residues: CASSLHVKTEAFF. CDR3 in DNA: TGCGCCAGCAGCTTGCACGTTAAGACTGAAGCTTTCTTT.

This clonotype was observed a few times. This sequence joins TRBV20-1 and TRBJ1-4; D unclear. Trimming stripped 2 bases from V and 5 bases from J, with 9 bases between. Per the germline V gene, CDR1 is DFQATT and CDR2 is SNEGSKA (reference sequence). This CDR3 contains 13 residues. The CDR3 DNA sequence: TGCAGTGCTAGAATGGACCAAAATGAAAAACTGTTTTTT. Protein: CSARMDQNEKLFF.

This clonotype appeared a few times. The V and J genes are TRBV10-3 and TRBJ1-5; TRBD1 is a possible D gene (5 bases). The length of the CDR3 is 14 residues. The V and J ends lost 5 bases and 5 bases respectively, with 13 bases between them. Germline CDR1 ENHRY, CDR2 SYGVKD. The CDR3 nucleotides read TGTGCCATCAGTTCGGGGGAGATTGATCAGCCCCAGCATTTT. This gives the protein CAISSGEIDQPQHF.

A few counts support this clonotype. The CDR3 is CASSTDLNTEAFF. DNA of the CDR3: TGTGCCAGTAGTACTGACCTAAACACTGAAGCTTTCTTT. This rearrangement joins TRBV19 to TRBJ1-1; D unclear. V was shortened by 4 bases and J by 2 bases, with 8 bases between the two germline ends. The germline gives CDR1 LNHDA, CDR2 SQIVND (reference sequence). The CDR3 is made up of 13 amino acids.

This clonotype has a handful of counts. This chain connects TRBV20-1 to TRBJ2-3; TRBD1 matches at 7 bases. The V segment lost 6 bases and the J segment 2 bases; nucleotides outside the gene matches: 11. Looked up from germline, CDR1 is DFQATT and CDR2 is SNEGSKA (reference sequence). The CDR3 is 15 amino acids. CDR3 coding DNA: TGCAGTGCGGAGAAGCTAGGGACAGCCACAGATACGCAGTATTTT. This gives the protein CSAEKLGTATDTQYF.

This clonotype was detected ten times or more. This chain links TRBV5-1 with TRBJ2-1; 7 bases fit TRBD1. The CDR3 has 15 amino acids. CDR1 and CDR2 from the germline V gene are SGHRS and YFSETQ. With V trimmed by 4 bases and J by 0 bases, 4 bases remained unmatched. The CDR3 DNA follows: TGCGCCAGCAGCCCACAGGGGTACTCCTACAATGAGCAGTTCTTC. It encodes CASSPQGYSYNEQFF.

This rearrangement joins TRBV7-6 to TRBJ2-2; 8 bases line up with TRBD1. The CDR3 runs to 18 residues. V shed 0 bases, J shed 4 bases, and the junction held 10 bases outside the gene matches. Per the germline V gene, CDR1 is SGHVS and CDR2 is FNYEAQ. The CDR3 here is CASSLATQGDVSTGELFF. The CDR3 nucleotides are TGTGCCAGCAGCTTAGCCACACAGGGGGATGTCTCCACCGGGGAGCTGTTTTTT.

The chain carries TRBV19 and TRBJ2-7, with TRBD1 as a possible D gene (5 bases). This CDR3 region has 13 residues. Germline loops: CDR1 LNHDA, CDR2 SQIVND (reference sequence). Trimming left V 1 base short and J 2 bases short, with 6 bases between. The CDR3 nucleotides read TGTGCCAGTAGTATAGCAGGGACCTACGAGCAGTACTTC. Translated: CASSIAGTYEQYF.

This clonotype was detected only a few times. The V call is TRBV2, the J call TRBJ1-1; tentative D call: TRBD1 (5 bases). The CDR3 has 13 residues. Per the germline V gene, CDR1 is SNHLY and CDR2 is FYNNEI. With 6 bases removed from V and 4 bases from J, the gap between germline ends came to 12 bases. CDR3 in DNA: TGTGCCAGCAGGGGCAGGGAAGGCACTGAAGCTTTCTTT. Encoded protein: CASRGREGTEAFF.

This clonotype showed up just a few times. The gene calls are TRBV6-5 and TRBJ2-7; no clear D gene. The CDR3 has 14 residues. Between the trimmed V and J ends, which lost 4 bases and 6 bases, there was a span of 16 bases. Looked up from germline, CDR1 is MNHEY and CDR2 is SVGAGI. The CDR3 spells CASSSSTAWGEQYF. CDR3 nucleotide sequence: TGTGCCAGCAGTTCATCCACAGCGTGGGGCGAGCAGTACTTC.

The chain combines TRBV5-1 with TRBJ2-3; D is undetermined. V was trimmed by 1 base and J by 6 bases, leaving 15 bases between them. The germline CDR1 and CDR2 sequences are SGHRS and YFSETQ. CDR3 length: 15 residues. CDR3 sequence (DNA): TGCGCCAGCAGCTTGACGGAACTCCCTCCGGATACGCAGTATTTT. Translation gives CASSLTELPPDTQYF.

This clonotype was picked up a small number of times. The chain employs TRBV2 and TRBJ1-5, with TRBD1 matching 7 bases. This CDR3 is built from 15 residues. In germline, CDR1 is SNHLY, CDR2 FYNNEI. Losses at the gene ends were 5 bases for V and 9 bases for J; bases not matched to a gene: 13. The CDR3: CASSFIDRDDRPQHF. The DNA for the CDR3 is TGTGCCAGCAGTTTCATCGACAGGGACGACAGGCCCCAGCATTTT.

The chain links TRBV20-1 to TRBJ2-3; D uncertain. The CDR3 runs to 12 residues. With 5 bases removed from V and 3 bases from J, the gap between germline ends came to 9 bases. Germline assignment: CDR1 DFQATT and CDR2 SNEGSKA (reference sequence). DNA for the CDR3: TGCAGTGCTTCGGGCCGGACAGATACGCAGTATTTT. This translates into CSASGRTDTQYF.

The gene calls are TRBV4-1 and TRBJ1-5, with 7 bases identical to TRBD1. CDR3 length: 15 amino acids. Germline V gives CDR1 MGHRA, CDR2 YSYEKL. Trimming at V came to 4 bases and at J to 4 bases, leaving 7 bases not matched to a gene. CDR3 sequence (DNA): TGCGCCAGCAGCCTAAGACAGGGCGCTAATCAGCCCCAGCATTTT. Protein sequence: CASSLRQGANQPQHF.

The chain combines TRBV7-9 with TRBJ2-7; D possibly corresponds to TRBD1 (6 bases). This CDR3 contains 14 residues. The germline V gene has CDR1 SEHNR and CDR2 FQNEAQ (reference sequence). Trimming took 3 bases from V and 3 from J, leaving 12 bases between them. CDR3 protein: CASSFRDTDYEQYF. Written as DNA, the CDR3 is TGTGCCAGCAGCTTTCGGGACACGGACTACGAGCAGTACTTC.

This clonotype has just a few counts. The chain couples TRBV5-1 to TRBJ1-2; D not resolved. Germline V gene lookup returns CDR1 SGHRS and CDR2 YFSETQ. The CDR3 is 13 residues long. The V and J ends lost 0 bases and 6 bases respectively, with 9 bases between them. The chain's CDR3 is CASSLGAVNGYTF. The CDR3 coding sequence is TGCGCCAGCAGCTTGGGGGCAGTCAATGGCTACACCTTC.

Only a few counts were recorded for this clonotype. The chain carries TRBV4-1 and TRBJ1-6; no reliable D call. Trimming took 7 bases from V and 11 from J, leaving 21 bases between them. Germline lookup yields CDR1 MGHRA and CDR2 YSYEKL. This CDR3 has 15 residues. The CDR3, as DNA: TGCGCCAGCACGGTAGGACTTAGTTTCGCGGCACCCCTCCACTTT. It is translated as CASTVGLSFAAPLHF.

This clonotype was seen at least ten times. The chain couples TRBV7-8 to TRBJ1-1; 8 positions match TRBD1. Germline lookup yields CDR1 SGHVS and CDR2 FQNEAQ. Germline trimming cut 5 bases from V and 0 bases from J; bases unmatched to any gene: 8. The CDR3 has 16 amino acids. The CDR3 DNA follows: TGTGCCAGCAGCGACCGACAGGGGTACATGAACACTGAAGCTTTCTTT. It encodes CASSDRQGYMNTEAFF.

The chain combines TRBV2 with TRBJ2-7; unclear D gene. CDR1 is SNHLY and CDR2 is FYNNEI in the germline V gene. Between the trimmed V and J ends, which lost 3 bases and 5 bases, there was a span of 11 bases. CDR3 length: 13 residues. Written as DNA, the CDR3 is TGTGCCAGCAGTGACAGCCCCAGGAACGAGCAGTACTTC. This codes for CASSDSPRNEQYF.

This clonotype came up a few times. The gene calls are TRBV15 and TRBJ2-7; weak D call: TRBD1 (5 bases). V lost 5 bases, J lost 2 bases, and 10 bases lay in between. The germline V gene encodes CDR1 LNHNV and CDR2 YYDKDF (reference sequence). The CDR3 has 13 residues. This CDR3 is CATSLGAAYEQYF. CDR3 DNA: TGTGCCACCAGCTTAGGGGCGGCCTACGAGCAGTACTTC. Full variable domain (missing parts from reference TRBV15 and TRBJ2-7): DAMVIQNPRYQVTQFGKPVTLSCSQTLNHNVMYWYQQKSSQAPKLLFHYYDKDFNNEADTPDNFQSRRPNTSFCFLDIRSPGLGDTAMYLCATSLGAAYEQYFGPGTRLTVT.

The chain couples TRBV20-1 to TRBJ2-1; 7 bases align to TRBD2. Germline trimming cut 6 bases from V and 4 bases from J; bases unmatched to any gene: 15. Germline V gives CDR1 DFQATT, CDR2 SNEGSKA (reference sequence). The CDR3 sequence is 16 residues long. CDR3 coding DNA: TGCAGTGCCGGGGGTCCTCTAGCGGAAAATTACAATGAGCAGTTCTTC. This encodes CSAGGPLAENYNEQFF.

This clonotype appeared a few times. This rearrangement joins TRBV7-2 to TRBJ1-2, with TRBD1 matching 9 bases. With V trimmed by 5 bases and J by 6 bases, 10 bases remained unmatched. This CDR3 has 15 amino acids. Germline CDR1 and CDR2: SGHTA and FQGNSA. CDR3 sequence (DNA): TGTGCCAGCAGCAAACAAAACAGGGGGCGCGATGGCTACACCTTC. It specifies CASSKQNRGRDGYTF.

This clonotype has only a few counts. This chain joins TRBV7-2 and TRBJ2-3, with TRBD2 matching 11 bases. CDR1 SGHTA and CDR2 FQGNSA come from the germline V gene. The CDR3 is 17 residues long. J was trimmed by 1 base and V by 3 bases; bases with no gene match: 6. CDR3: CASSFALTSGGTDTQYF. CDR3 coding DNA: TGTGCCAGCAGCTTCGCCCTGACTAGCGGGGGCACAGATACGCAGTATTTT.

Turning to this clonotype: This CDR3 is missing its conserved last phenylalanine or tryptophan, likely due to a read error. V is TRBV20-1 and J is TRBJ1-2, with D possibly TRBD1 on 5 matching bases. Germline lookup yields CDR1 DFQATT and CDR2 SNEGSKA (reference sequence). Trimming left V 3 bases short and J 3 bases short, with 11 bases between. The CDR3 is made up of 13 amino acids. The CDR3 coding sequence is TGCAGTGCTAGGAGGGGATCATACTATGGCTACACCTGC. Translating gives CSARRGSYYGYTC.

This clonotype was observed many times. The rearrangement uses TRBV10-3 and TRBJ2-2; weak D call: TRBD1 (5 bases). Per the germline V gene, CDR1 is ENHRY and CDR2 is SYGVKD. CDR3 length equals 15 residues. Trimming removed 9 bases from V and 0 bases from J, with 14 bases in between. CDR3 loop: CAIRRTLANTGELFF. The CDR3 bases are TGTGCCATTCGCCGGACACTCGCGAACACCGGGGAGCTGTTTTTT.